This TCR beta chain was profiled in a study of siplizumab effects on memory and regulatory T cells. With regard to this clone: What it binds is not known.

Points from the study as a whole: About 80-97% of proliferating CD4+ or CD8+ clones had no assignable naive or memory phenotype.

Only in-frame clones appear in the TCRdb table, and some are missing; sequencing was by immunoSEQ multiplex PCR. In the table there are 100,000 or so clones, roughly 94% of which are singletons. With 5 bases clipped from V and 7 bases from J, the junction kept 10 bases outside the gene matches. Germline CDR1 MDHEN, CDR2 SYDVKM. This CDR3 region has 15 residues. The chain links TRBV28 to TRBJ2-3; TRBD2 aligns across 9 bases. Sequenced material: non-Treg CD4+ T cells sorted from blood. The sequence was obtained from a human donor in good health. CDR3 sequence reads: CASSLRREGRNTQYF. CDR3 coding DNA: TGTGCCAGCAGTCTCCGGCGGGAGGGCCGCAATACGCAGTATTTT.